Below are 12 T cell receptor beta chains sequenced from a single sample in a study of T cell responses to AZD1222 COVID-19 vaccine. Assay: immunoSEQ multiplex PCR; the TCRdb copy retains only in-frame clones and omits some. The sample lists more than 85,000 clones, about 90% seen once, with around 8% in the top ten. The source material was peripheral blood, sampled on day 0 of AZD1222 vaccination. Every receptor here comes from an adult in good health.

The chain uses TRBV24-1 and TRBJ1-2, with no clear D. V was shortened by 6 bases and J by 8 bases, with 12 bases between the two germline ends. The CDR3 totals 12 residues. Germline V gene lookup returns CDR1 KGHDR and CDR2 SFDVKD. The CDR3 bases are TGTGCCACCAGTTCAGGATTCGGGGGCTACACCTTC. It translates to CATSSGFGGYTF.

The CDR3 coding sequence is TGTGCCAGCAGCTTAGGACAGGGCAGTGGCTACACCTTC. Encoded protein: CASSLGQGSGYTF. The V gene is TRBV5-4, the J gene TRBJ1-2; TRBD1 matches at 8 bases. The CDR3 has 13 amino acids. CDR1 is SGHNT, CDR2 YYREEE, per germline (reference sequence). With 2 bases clipped from V and 7 bases from J, the junction kept 4 bases outside the gene matches.

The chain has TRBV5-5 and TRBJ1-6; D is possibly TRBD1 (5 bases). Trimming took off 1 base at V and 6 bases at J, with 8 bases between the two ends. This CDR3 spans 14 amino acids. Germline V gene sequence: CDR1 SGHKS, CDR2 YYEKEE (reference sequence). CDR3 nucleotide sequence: TGTGCCAGCAGCTTGCGGGACGTTAATTCACCCCTCCACTTT. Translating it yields CASSLRDVNSPLHF. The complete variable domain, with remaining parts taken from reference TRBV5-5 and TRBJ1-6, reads DAGVTQSPTHLIKTRGQQVTLRCSPISGHKSVSWYQQVLGQGPQFIFQYYEKEERGRGNFPDRFSARQFPNYSSELNVNALLLGDSALYLCASSLRDVNSPLHFGNGTRLTVT.

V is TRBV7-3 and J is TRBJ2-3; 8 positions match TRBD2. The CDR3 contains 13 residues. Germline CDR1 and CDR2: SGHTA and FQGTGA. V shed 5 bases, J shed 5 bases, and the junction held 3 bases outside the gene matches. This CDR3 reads CASSVSGRDTQYF. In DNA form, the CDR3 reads TGTGCCAGCAGCGTAAGCGGGAGAGATACGCAGTATTTT.

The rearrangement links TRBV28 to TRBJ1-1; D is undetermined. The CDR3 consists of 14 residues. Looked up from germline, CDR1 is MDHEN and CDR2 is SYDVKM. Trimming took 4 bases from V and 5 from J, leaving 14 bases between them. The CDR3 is CASSSNPVGTEAFF. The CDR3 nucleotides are TGTGCCAGCAGTTCCAACCCAGTGGGTACTGAAGCTTTCTTT.

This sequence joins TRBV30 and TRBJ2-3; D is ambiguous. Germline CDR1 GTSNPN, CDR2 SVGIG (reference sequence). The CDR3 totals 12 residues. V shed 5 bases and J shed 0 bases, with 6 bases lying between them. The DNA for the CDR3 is TGTGCCTGGGGACCGAGCACAGATACGCAGTATTTT. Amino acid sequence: CAWGPSTDTQYF. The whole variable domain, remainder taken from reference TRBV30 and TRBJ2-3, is SQTIHQWPATLVQPVGSPLSLECTVEGTSNPNLYWYRQAAGRGLQLLFYSVGIGQISSEVPQNLSASRPQDRQFILSSKKLLLSDSGFYLCAWGPSTDTQYFGPGTRLTVL.

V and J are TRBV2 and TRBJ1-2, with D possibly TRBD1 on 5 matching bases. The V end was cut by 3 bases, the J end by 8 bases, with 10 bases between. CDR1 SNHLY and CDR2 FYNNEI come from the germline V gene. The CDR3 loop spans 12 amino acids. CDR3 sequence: CASSDERGGYTF. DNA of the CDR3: TGTGCCAGCAGTGATGAAAGGGGCGGCTACACCTTC.

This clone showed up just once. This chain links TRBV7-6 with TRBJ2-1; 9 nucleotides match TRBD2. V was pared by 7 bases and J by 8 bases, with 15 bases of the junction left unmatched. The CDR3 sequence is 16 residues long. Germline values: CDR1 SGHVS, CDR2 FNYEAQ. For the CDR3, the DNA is TGTGCCAGCACCACCCCGACTAGCGGTGGGGCCGATGAGCAGTTCTTC. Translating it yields CASTTPTSGGADEQFF.

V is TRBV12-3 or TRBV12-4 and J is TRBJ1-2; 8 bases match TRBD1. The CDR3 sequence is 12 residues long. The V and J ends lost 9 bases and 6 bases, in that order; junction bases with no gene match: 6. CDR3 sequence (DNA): TGTGCCAGTACTAGGACAGGGAATGGCTACACCTTC. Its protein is CASTRTGNGYTF.

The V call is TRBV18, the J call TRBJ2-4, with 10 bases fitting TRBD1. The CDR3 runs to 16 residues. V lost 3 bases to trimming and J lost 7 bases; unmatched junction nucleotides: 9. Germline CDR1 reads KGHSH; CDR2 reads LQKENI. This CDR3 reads CASSPVTGGGWNIQYF. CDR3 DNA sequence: TGTGCCAGCTCACCCGTGACAGGGGGCGGGTGGAACATTCAGTACTTC.

Written as DNA, the CDR3 is TGTGCCAGCTCACCAGGGTCGGATTCACCCCTCCACTTT. Its protein product is CASSPGSDSPLHF. The chain is built from TRBV18 and TRBJ1-6; D gene ambiguous. CDR1 KGHSH and CDR2 LQKENI come from the germline V gene. The V and J ends lost 2 bases and 8 bases respectively, with 7 bases between them. There are 13 residues in the CDR3.

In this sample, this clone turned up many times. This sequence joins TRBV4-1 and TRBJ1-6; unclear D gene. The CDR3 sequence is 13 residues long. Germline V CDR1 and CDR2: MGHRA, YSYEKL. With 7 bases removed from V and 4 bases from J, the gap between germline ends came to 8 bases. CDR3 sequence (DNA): TGCGCCAGCAAGAGGGCTTATAATTCACCCCTCCACTTT. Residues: CASKRAYNSPLHF.